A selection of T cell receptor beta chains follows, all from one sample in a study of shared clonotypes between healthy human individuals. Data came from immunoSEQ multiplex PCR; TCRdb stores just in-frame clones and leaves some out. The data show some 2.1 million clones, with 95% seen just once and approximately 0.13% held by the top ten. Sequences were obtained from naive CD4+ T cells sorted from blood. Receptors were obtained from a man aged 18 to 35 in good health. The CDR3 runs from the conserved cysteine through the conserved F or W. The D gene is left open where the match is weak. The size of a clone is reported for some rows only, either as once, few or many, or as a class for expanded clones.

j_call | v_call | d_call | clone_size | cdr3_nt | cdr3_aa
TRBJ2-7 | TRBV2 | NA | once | TGTGCCAGCAGTCCCCGGCTGGGGGACGCCTACGAGCAGTACTTC | CASSPRLGDAYEQYF
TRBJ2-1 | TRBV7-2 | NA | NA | TGTGCCAGCAGCTTAGGCCGCGCCAATGAGCAGTTCTTC | CASSLGRANEQFF
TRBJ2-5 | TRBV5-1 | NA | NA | TGCGCCAGCAGCTTGAGTGGGTCGCGGGAGACCCAGTACTTC | CASSLSGSRETQYF
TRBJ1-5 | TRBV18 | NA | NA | TGTGCCAGCTCGTCCCTCGGGACTTCCACTCAGCCCCAGCATTTT | CASSSLGTSTQPQHF
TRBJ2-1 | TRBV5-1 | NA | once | TGCGCCAGCAGCTTGAGCCAAGGCCTCTACAATGAGCAGTTCTTC | CASSLSQGLYNEQFF
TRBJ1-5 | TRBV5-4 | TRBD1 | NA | TGTGCCAGCAGCTTGGGCGGACAGGTCAATCAGCCCCAGCATTTT | CASSLGGQVNQPQHF
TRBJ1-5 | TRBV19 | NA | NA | TGTGCCAGTAGCCCTTCCGGGACCAGCAATCAGCCCCAGCATTTT | CASSPSGTSNQPQHF
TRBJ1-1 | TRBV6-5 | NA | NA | TGTGCCAGCAGACAACAGACCTTGAACACTGAAGCTTTCTTT | CASRQQTLNTEAFF
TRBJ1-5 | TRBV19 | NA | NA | TGTGCCAGTAGTGAACTCCGGGGACAGCCCCAGCATTTT | CASSELRGQPQHF
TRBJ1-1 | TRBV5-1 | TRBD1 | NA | TGCGCCAGCAGCTTACTAGACAGGGACACTGAAGCTTTCTTT | CASSLLDRDTEAFF
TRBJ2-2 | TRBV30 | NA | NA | TGTGCCTGGAGTCTCGGGACAACCACCGGGGAGCTGTTTTTT | CAWSLGTTTGELFF
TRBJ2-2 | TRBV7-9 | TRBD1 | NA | TGTGCCAGCAGCACGACAGGGGGCACCGGGGAGCTGTTTTTT | CASSTTGGTGELFF
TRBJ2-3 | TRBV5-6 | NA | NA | TGTGCCAGCAGCTTGACAGGAACCTTTAGCACAGATACGCAGTATTTT | CASSLTGTFSTDTQYF
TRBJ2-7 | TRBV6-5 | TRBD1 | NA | TGTGCCAGCAGCACACTCTCCGGGACAGGGGGCGAGCAGTACTTC | CASSTLSGTGGEQYF
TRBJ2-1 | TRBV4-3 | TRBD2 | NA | TGCGCCAGCAGCCAAGATCTGAGCGGGAGTTCCTACAATGAGCAGTTCTTC | CASSQDLSGSSYNEQFF
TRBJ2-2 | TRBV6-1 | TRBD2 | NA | TGTGCCAGCAGTGTTAGCGGGGTGGGGGAGCTGTTTTTT | CASSVSGVGELFF
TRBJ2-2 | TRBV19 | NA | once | TGTGCCAGTATCCCCGGGGTGCTACCAAACACCGGGGAGCTGTTTTTT | CASIPGVLPNTGELFF